The 16 T cell receptor beta chains listed next were all sequenced from one sample in a study of identical twins (dated by TCRdb to 2016 to 2017). Library creation used 5' RACE. TCRdb lists the instrument as Illumina HiSeq 2000. Clones were called with MiXCR by TCRdb after fastp trimmed the public reads at Q25, and only in-frame beta chains were retained. Duplicate CDR3 protein sequences are folded into a single record with the most common DNA and genes. The sample records hundreds of thousands of distinct CDR3 sequences, over 20% of which are singletons. The ten most abundant clones make up 4% to 4.5% of the sample. These data were likewise used in another study, on T cells expressing NK-cell markers.

Sequencing was done on a sample of PBMCs. The receptor set was obtained from a woman aged 18-29 years in good health.

The chain's CDR3 is CATSREAGDQETQYF. The CDR3 coding sequence is TGTGCCACCAGCAGAGAAGCGGGAGACCAAGAGACCCAGTACTTC. The rearrangement links TRBV15 to TRBJ2-5, with 8 bases lining up with TRBD2. Germline values: CDR1 LNHNV, CDR2 YYDKDF (reference sequence). The CDR3 runs 15 residues. Trimming took 0 bases from V and 0 from J; bases not matched to a gene: 0. The variable domain in full, completed from reference TRBV15 and TRBJ2-5, reads DAMVIQNPRYQVTQFGKPVTLSCSQTLNHNVMYWYQQKSSQAPKLLFHYYDKDFNNEADTPDNFQSRRPNTSFCFLDIRSPGLGDTAMYLCATSREAGDQETQYFGPGTRLLVL.

This clonotype was recorded many times. V and J are TRBV12-3 or TRBV12-4 and TRBJ2-1; D is perhaps TRBD2 (6 bases). CDR3 length: 15 residues. Trimming stripped 6 bases from V and 0 bases from J, with 12 bases between. For the CDR3, the DNA is TGTGCCAGCAGCTTCGCGGGGAGCTCCTACAATGAGCAGTTCTTC. This gives the protein CASSFAGSSYNEQFF.

The chain joins TRBV20-1 to TRBJ1-5; D ambiguous. The CDR3 is made up of 14 amino acids. V was cut by 3 bases and J by 1 base, with 10 bases left in between. Germline V gives CDR1 DFQATT, CDR2 SNEGSKA (reference sequence). The CDR3 is CSASAGSSNQPQHF. CDR3 coding DNA: TGCAGTGCTAGTGCTGGGTCCAGCAATCAGCCCCAGCATTTT.

This clonotype was seen only a few times. The chain has TRBV20-1 and TRBJ2-3; D is unresolved. V lost 4 bases to trimming and J lost 0 bases, with 11 bases between them. Germline loops: CDR1 DFQATT, CDR2 SNEGSKA (reference sequence). The CDR3 runs 14 residues. CDR3 region: CSATKDGSTDTQYF. CDR3 DNA sequence: TGCAGTGCTACCAAGGATGGGAGCACAGATACGCAGTATTTT.

CDR3 sequence (DNA): TGTGCCAGCAGCCCATTCGGTCCGGACACCTACGAGCAGTACTTC. Translating it yields CASSPFGPDTYEQYF. The chain is built from TRBV9 and TRBJ2-7, with D possibly TRBD1 on 5 matching bases. Germline CDR1 is SGDLS and CDR2 is YYNGEE. Trimming cost V 4 bases and J 2 bases, with 16 bases left between them. The CDR3 is 15 amino acids.

This clonotype was seen a handful of times. The rearrangement links TRBV6-2 or TRBV6-3 to TRBJ2-3; D ambiguous. V lost 5 bases, J lost 8 bases, and 17 bases lay in between. The CDR3 has 14 residues. The germline V gene encodes CDR1 MNHEY and CDR2 SVGEGT. CDR3 protein: CASSHPRTVGTQYF. In DNA, the CDR3 is TGTGCCAGCAGTCATCCTCGGACCGTGGGTACGCAGTATTTT.

This clonotype was counted ten times or more. This chain uses TRBV29-1 with TRBJ1-5; D is unclear. CDR3 length: 13 residues. Trimming pared 4 bases from V and 0 bases from J, leaving 7 bases between. The germline V gene has CDR1 SQVTM and CDR2 ANQGSEA. CDR3 sequence: CSVAGSSNQPQHF. In DNA form, the CDR3 reads TGCAGCGTTGCCGGCTCTAGCAATCAGCCCCAGCATTTT.

This clonotype has a count of ten or more. The chain has TRBV12-3 or TRBV12-4 and TRBJ1-2; D possibly corresponds to TRBD1 (5 bases). The V end lost 3 bases, the J end lost 6 bases, and 17 bases lay between the germline ends. This CDR3 has 15 residues. The CDR3 sequence: CASSFYPGEMDGYTF. CDR3 in DNA: TGTGCCAGCAGTTTTTATCCGGGGGAAATGGATGGCTACACCTTC.

This clonotype came up a few times. V gene TRBV9 combines with J gene TRBJ2-3; tentatively, D is TRBD1 (5 bases). Germline CDR1 and CDR2: SGDLS and YYNGEE. The CDR3 length is 15 residues. V lost 0 bases, J lost 4 bases, and 12 bases lay in between. The CDR3, as DNA: TGTGCCAGCAGCGTAGAAGGGGTTCGGGCAGATACGCAGTATTTT. It encodes CASSVEGVRADTQYF.

This chain connects TRBV5-1 to TRBJ2-1, with D perhaps being TRBD1 or TRBD2 (6 bases each). The CDR3 consists of 14 residues. Germline CDR1 reads SGHRS; CDR2 reads YFSETQ. The ends were cut back, 4 bases at V and 8 bases at J, with 16 bases in the middle. Here the CDR3 DNA reads TGCGCCAGCAGCCATGGCCGGGGGCGAGATGAGCAGTTCTTC. Its protein product is CASSHGRGRDEQFF.

This clonotype was counted a few times. The chain has TRBV7-2 and TRBJ2-4; D not certain. Germline V gives CDR1 SGHTA, CDR2 FQGNSA. Trimming stripped 1 base from V and 3 bases from J, with 10 bases between. This CDR3 contains 15 residues. CDR3 sequence: CASSLGALVKNIQYF. The CDR3, as DNA: TGTGCCAGCAGCTTAGGGGCGCTGGTCAAAAACATTCAGTACTTC.

This chain connects TRBV3-1 to TRBJ2-5; 7 positions match TRBD2. The CDR3 has 14 residues. Trimming removed 1 base from V and 4 bases from J; junction bases left unmatched: 3. Germline V CDR1 and CDR2: LGHDT, YNNKEL (reference sequence). The CDR3 is CASSQVGGRETQYF. CDR3 bases: TGTGCCAGCAGCCAAGTGGGGGGGAGAGAGACCCAGTACTTC.

This clonotype was detected a few times. V gene TRBV9 combines with J gene TRBJ2-1; TRBD2 is a possible D gene (6 bases). Trimming took 2 bases from V and 0 from J, leaving 21 bases between them. The CDR3 is made up of 19 amino acids. In germline, CDR1 is SGDLS, CDR2 YYNGEE. The CDR3 DNA reads TGTGCCAGCAGCGTCAGTTCGGGCGTCGCGGGGAGCTCCTACAATGAGCAGTTCTTC. It is translated as CASSVSSGVAGSSYNEQFF.

This clonotype was seen a handful of times. The rearrangement links TRBV7-3 to TRBJ2-3; D gene unclear. Trimming pared 11 bases from V and 2 bases from J, leaving 14 bases between. From germline, CDR1 is SGHTA and CDR2 FQGTGA. This CDR3 contains 13 residues. The CDR3 protein is CASGSTSTDTQYF. CDR3 sequence (DNA): TGTGCCTCCGGGTCCACATCCACAGATACGCAGTATTTT.

V is TRBV4-3 and J is TRBJ2-7, with D unresolved. This CDR3 region has 15 residues. Germline CDR1 reads LGHNA; CDR2 reads YSLEER. Trimming removed 3 bases from V and 5 bases from J, with 17 bases in between. The CDR3 spells CASSHPGSVLDEQYF. The CDR3 nucleotides read TGCGCCAGCAGCCACCCCGGGTCGGTTCTTGACGAGCAGTACTTC.

This clonotype was seen more than once but under ten times. The chain recombines TRBV7-9 with TRBJ2-1; perhaps TRBD2 as D (5 bases). Germline loops: CDR1 SEHNR, CDR2 FQNEAQ (reference sequence). CDR3 length: 13 residues. V lost 1 base and J lost 14, with 15 bases in between. CDR3 coding DNA: TGTGCCAGCAGCTTAGATGAGGGCGCCCGAAAGTTCTTC. The encoded protein is CASSLDEGARKFF. Together with reference TRBV7-9 and TRBJ2-1, the CDR3 gives the full variable domain: DTGVSQNPRHKITKRGQNVTFRCDPISEHNRLYWYRQTLGQGPEFLTYFQNEAQLEKSRLLSDRFSAERPKGSFSTLEIQRTEQGDSAMYLCASSLDEGARKFFGPGTRLTVL.